These 21 T cell receptor beta chains share one sample of origin, sequenced in a study of cytomegalovirus exposure and HLA in healthy donors. A multiplex PCR was run with 60 Vbeta primers and 13 Jbeta primers. Measured with immunoSEQ multiplex PCR; TCRdb has only the in-frame clones, and not every one. The data show some 120,000 clones, with roughly 9% seen just once and approximately 6.4% held by the top ten. Material for sequencing was PBMCs. All receptors derive from a woman between 35 and 50 years old in good health and CMV-seropositive.

This clone showed up just a few times. The chain's CDR3 is CASDRVNTEAFF. CDR3 DNA: TGTGCCTCCGACAGGGTGAACACTGAAGCTTTCTTT. This chain connects TRBV30 to TRBJ1-1; 7 nucleotides line up with TRBD1. This CDR3 region has 12 residues. Looked up from germline, CDR1 is GTSNPN and CDR2 is SVGIG (reference sequence). Trimming cost V 7 bases and J 0 bases; bases outside gene matches: 2.

There are a few counts of this clone. V gene TRBV19 combines with J gene TRBJ1-1; TRBD1 agrees at 8 bases. Germline V gene data show CDR1 as LNHDA and CDR2 as SQIVND (reference sequence). This CDR3 is built from 16 residues. The V gene end was trimmed by 1 base and the J gene end by 4 bases; junction bases not matched to a gene: 8. CDR3 amino acids: CASSIGQGLNVTEAFF. DNA for the CDR3: TGTGCCAGTAGTATAGGACAGGGGTTGAATGTCACTGAAGCTTTCTTT. Full variable domain (remainder filled in from reference TRBV19 and TRBJ1-1): DGGITQSPKYLFRKEGQNVTLSCEQNLNHDAMYWYRQDPGQGLRLIYYSQIVNDFQKGDIAEGYSVSREKKESFPLTVTSAQKNPTAFYLCASSIGQGLNVTEAFFGQGTRLTVV.

This chain links TRBV19 with TRBJ1-2; a possible D gene is TRBD1 (6 bases). Germline CDR1 LNHDA, CDR2 SQIVND (reference sequence). There are 15 residues in the CDR3. V was pared by 0 bases and J by 4 bases, with 12 bases between. CDR3 region: CASSIDPQGVYGYTF. The CDR3, as DNA: TGTGCCAGTAGTATAGACCCACAGGGAGTCTATGGCTACACCTTC.

The rearrangement uses TRBV18 and TRBJ2-4; 7 bases are shared with TRBD1. The ends lost 0 bases at V and 3 bases at J; junction bases unmatched: 2. The CDR3 totals 15 residues. The germline V gene has CDR1 KGHSH and CDR2 LQKENI. CDR3 sequence: CASSPPGTVKNIQYF. In nucleotides, the CDR3 is TGTGCCAGCTCACCACCGGGGACAGTCAAAAACATTCAGTACTTC.

J is TRBJ2-7 and V is TRBV28; TRBD1 agrees at 9 bases. Germline V gene lookup returns CDR1 MDHEN and CDR2 SYDVKM. This CDR3 contains 14 residues. Germline trimming cut 5 bases from V and 5 bases from J; bases unmatched to any gene: 7. The CDR3 region is CASSLGQGSNEQYF. CDR3 coding DNA: TGTGCCAGCAGTCTCGGACAGGGGAGCAACGAGCAGTACTTC.

The J gene is TRBJ1-2, the V gene TRBV4-2; D is possibly TRBD1 (5 bases). The V gene's germline CDR1 is LGHNA and CDR2 YNFKEQ. The CDR3 totals 16 residues. The V end lost 3 bases, the J end lost 4 bases, and 18 bases lay between the germline ends. The CDR3 sequence is CASSHRGGGEAYGYTF. The CDR3 DNA reads as TGTGCCAGCAGCCACCGGGGGGGAGGGGAGGCCTATGGCTACACCTTC.

This clone was seen a few times. The V gene is TRBV6-5, the J gene TRBJ1-4, with 11 bases lining up with TRBD1. The CDR3 loop spans 14 amino acids. The germline gives CDR1 MNHEY, CDR2 SVGAGI. V gave up 10 bases and J gave up 8 bases; unmatched junction bases: 9. CDR3 coding DNA: TGTGCCACCCAGGCACGGGACAGGGGGGAAAAACTGTTTTTT. Translation gives CATQARDRGEKLFF.

J is TRBJ2-5 and V is TRBV30; D is perhaps TRBD1 (6 bases). The V and J ends lost 3 bases and 7 bases respectively, with 18 bases between them. The CDR3 spans 14 residues. CDR1 is GTSNPN, CDR2 SVGIG, per germline (reference sequence). The CDR3 spells CAWSPTGYHGTQYF. Here the CDR3 DNA reads TGTGCCTGGAGCCCAACAGGGTATCATGGGACCCAGTACTTC.

The table lists this clone with a few counts. This rearrangement joins TRBV7-9 to TRBJ1-1; weak D call: TRBD1 (5 bases). The CDR3 loop spans 13 amino acids. V was clipped by 5 bases and J by 3 bases, with 10 bases between them. Germline lookup yields CDR1 SEHNR and CDR2 FQNEAQ (reference sequence). The DNA of the CDR3 is TGTGCCAGCAGCCAACAGGAGCACACTGAAGCTTTCTTT. Translating gives CASSQQEHTEAFF.

V is TRBV7-6 and J is TRBJ2-1; 12 positions agree with TRBD2. J gave up 5 bases and V 3 bases, and 2 bases lay outside the gene matches. Germline V CDR1 and CDR2: SGHVS, FNYEAQ. The CDR3 is 15 amino acids. This chain's CDR3 is CASSFPSGGDNEQFF. The CDR3 nucleotides are TGTGCCAGCAGCTTTCCTAGCGGGGGGGACAATGAGCAGTTCTTC.

V is TRBV9 and J is TRBJ1-2; the D gene is possibly TRBD1 (5 bases). CDR1 and CDR2 (germline): SGDLS, YYNGEE. V was pared by 3 bases and J by 2 bases, with 8 bases between. The CDR3 length is 13 residues. In nucleotides, the CDR3 is TGTGCCAGCAGCGGGACACGGAACTATGGCTACACCTTC. It codes for CASSGTRNYGYTF.

J is TRBJ2-7 and V is TRBV5-5; D unclear. Trimming removed 3 bases from V and 3 bases from J, with 7 bases in between. Germline lookup yields CDR1 SGHKS and CDR2 YYEKEE (reference sequence). CDR3 length: 12 amino acids. CDR3 bases: TGTGCCAGCAGCTCAGAGGTCTACGAGCAGTACTTC. Its protein is CASSSEVYEQYF.

This clone was seen more than once but under ten times. V is TRBV13 and J is TRBJ2-1; 7 bases align to TRBD2. The CDR3 spans 17 residues. CDR1 and CDR2 from the germline V gene are PRHDT and FYEKMQ (reference sequence). After removal of 2 bases from V and 1 base from J, the junction contained 8 bases not matched to a gene. The CDR3 here is CASSLIGGLLSYNEQFF. DNA of the CDR3: TGTGCCAGCAGCTTAATCGGGGGGTTGTTATCCTACAATGAGCAGTTCTTC. Full variable domain (remainder filled in from reference TRBV13 and TRBJ2-1): AAGVIQSPRHLIKEKRETATLKCYPIPRHDTVYWYQQGPGQDPQFLISFYEKMQSDKGSIPDRFSAQQFSDYHSELNMSSLELGDSALYFCASSLIGGLLSYNEQFFGPGTRLTVL.

This clone came up a few times. The genes are TRBV5-4 and TRBJ2-7, with TRBD2 matching 7 bases. V lost 4 bases, J lost 0 bases, and 13 bases stayed unmatched. The CDR3 covers 17 residues. The germline V gene encodes CDR1 SGHNT and CDR2 YYREEE (reference sequence). CDR3 region: CASSNLPTGGSSYEQYF. CDR3 sequence (DNA): TGTGCCAGCAGCAACCTCCCAACAGGCGGGAGCTCCTACGAGCAGTACTTC. The full variable domain, with the rest looked up from reference TRBV5-4 and TRBJ2-7, is ETGVTQSPTHLIKTRGQQVTLRCSSQSGHNTVSWYQQALGQGPQFIFQYYREEENGRGNFPPRFSGLQFPNYSSELNVNALELDDSALYLCASSNLPTGGSSYEQYFGPGTRLTVT.

This clone was seen once. The chain employs TRBV4-2 and TRBJ2-5; D might be TRBD2 (7 bases). The J call is uncertain, as TRBJ2-7 better fits the DNA end. This CDR3 is 18 amino acids long. Per germline, CDR1 LGHNA and CDR2 YNFKEQ. The CDR3 DNA follows: TGTGCCAGCAGCCATTGGGGGGGCCGGACCGCGAGCTCCTACGAGCAGTACTTC. This sequence encodes CASSHWGGRTASSYEQYF.

This clone was detected a few times. The chain employs TRBV27 and TRBJ2-7; D may be TRBD1 (6 bases). Per germline, CDR1 MNHEY and CDR2 SMNVEV (reference sequence). CDR3 size: 13 residues. Trimming shortened V by 2 bases and J by 4 bases, and 9 bases separated the two germline ends. CDR3 DNA: TGTGCCAGCAGTTTACGCAGGGGATACGAGCAGTACTTC. Amino acid sequence: CASSLRRGYEQYF.

This clone was seen a few times. At the DNA level, this CDR3 is encoded by other sequences in the same sample as well. This chain joins TRBV5-6 and TRBJ1-2, with 10 bases fitting TRBD1. The length of the CDR3 is 13 residues. Per the germline V gene, CDR1 is SGHDT and CDR2 is YYEEEE. Trimming cost V 2 bases and J 7 bases; bases outside gene matches: 2. DNA for the CDR3: TGTGCCAGCAGCTTAGACAGGGGGCGTGGCTACACCTTC. Residues: CASSLDRGRGYTF.

This rearrangement joins TRBV5-4 to TRBJ2-7; D might be TRBD2 (5 bases). The CDR3 length is 15 residues. Germline V CDR1 and CDR2: SGHNT, YYREEE (reference sequence). Trimming cost V 4 bases and J 0 bases, with 14 bases left between them. The CDR3 sequence is CASSPRVGVSYEQYF. DNA for the CDR3: TGTGCCAGCAGCCCAAGGGTGGGAGTCTCCTACGAGCAGTACTTC.

The chain has TRBV5-4 and TRBJ1-1; tentatively, D is TRBD1 (5 bases). Germline CDR1 SGHNT, CDR2 YYREEE (reference sequence). Deletions cut 2 bases from V and 0 bases from J, with 11 bases between. There are 15 residues in the CDR3. The CDR3 region is CASSLQVLMNTEAFF. CDR3 DNA: TGTGCCAGCAGCTTACAGGTACTGATGAACACTGAAGCTTTCTTT.

This clone has just a few counts. The V gene is TRBV5-4, the J gene TRBJ2-1, with D possibly matching TRBD2 (5 bases). The CDR3 totals 16 residues. The V gene lost 4 bases and the J gene lost 0 bases, with 14 bases spanning the gap. The germline V gene encodes CDR1 SGHNT and CDR2 YYREEE (reference sequence). This CDR3 reads CASSRGRYSSYNEQFF. CDR3 nucleotides: TGTGCCAGCAGCAGAGGGCGTTATTCCTCCTACAATGAGCAGTTCTTC.

This chain connects TRBV23-1 to TRBJ2-2, with D perhaps matching TRBD1 (7 bases). TRBV23-1 is marked as an open reading frame, function uncertain. The V and J ends lost 2 bases and 0 bases respectively, with 10 bases between them. This CDR3 has 16 amino acids. DNA for the CDR3: TGCGCCAGCAGTCAAGCAGGGGGGCCGAACACCGGGGAGCTGTTTTTT. This sequence encodes CASSQAGGPNTGELFF.